Listed here are 4 T cell receptor beta chains from one sample, sequenced in a study of T cells expressing NK-cell markers. TCRdb reprocessed the 5' RACE reads and stores each CDR3 protein as one record, lacking DNA. Here the sample table reports 300,000 to 450,000 distinct CDR3 sequences. The sequenced sample consisted of blood T cells: a sorted CD56 or NKG2C T cell subset, CD4+ or CD8+ T cells, or bulk PBMC T cells (not recorded which). These receptors were collected from a man aged 18-70 years in good health.

J is TRBJ1-4 and V is TRBV5-5; the TCRdb D gene call, TRBD1, has no DNA to confirm it. CDR3 length equals 12 residues. Germline values: CDR1 SGHKS, CDR2 YYEKEE (reference sequence). The CDR3 protein is CASSRQGEKLFF.

V gene TRBV15 combines with J gene TRBJ2-5; TCRdb's D call, TRBD1, is unchecked because there is no DNA. The CDR3 loop spans 16 amino acids. Germline V gene sequence: CDR1 LNHNV, CDR2 YYDKDF (reference sequence). The CDR3 region is CATSRDTSPARETQYF.

The rearrangement joins TRBV10-2 to TRBJ1-1; as DNA is missing, the TRBD1 call by TCRdb cannot be tested. The germline V gene encodes CDR1 WSHSY and CDR2 SAAADI. The CDR3 extends over 15 amino acids. The chain's CDR3 is CASSEIGQGLTEAFF.

The V call is TRBV20-1, the J call TRBJ1-6; TCRdb calls TRBD1, which cannot be checked without DNA. Germline CDR1 and CDR2: DFQATT and SNEGSKA (reference sequence). This CDR3 has 13 amino acids. The CDR3 reads CSTDPFWNSPLHF.